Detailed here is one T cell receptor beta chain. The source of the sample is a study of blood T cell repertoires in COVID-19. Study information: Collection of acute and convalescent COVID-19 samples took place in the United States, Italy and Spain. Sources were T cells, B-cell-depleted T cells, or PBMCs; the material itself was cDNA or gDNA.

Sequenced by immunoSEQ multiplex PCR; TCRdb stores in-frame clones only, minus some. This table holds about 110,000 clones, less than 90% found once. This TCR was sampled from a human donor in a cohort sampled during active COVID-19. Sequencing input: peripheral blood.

The CDR3 DNA reads TGTGCCAGCAGTTCCCAGGGGGCGAGGCAGCCCCAGCATTTT. It specifies CASSSQGARQPQHF. The chain carries TRBV6-2 or TRBV6-3 and TRBJ1-5; 8 bases match TRBD1. The trim removed 4 bases at V and 7 bases at J, leaving 6 bases unmatched. Germline V gene sequence: CDR1 MNHEY, CDR2 SVGEGT. The CDR3 loop spans 14 amino acids.